This TCR beta chain was recorded in a study of T-cell reconstitution after alpha-beta-depleted transplantation in children. Overall study findings and caveats: The study reportedly traced alpha-beta T cells about two months after transplant to several hundred expanded graft clones. Diversity and T-cell counts at one year after transplant derived mostly from new T cells.

Unique molecular identifiers were incorporated when the TCRbeta library was constructed. Each CDR3 protein gets one entry after TCRdb re-called the PCR reads with MiXCR. The table includes around 420,000 distinct CDR3 sequences, 15% to 20% detected once. The CDR3 runs to 14 residues. Trimming pared 8 bases from V and 4 bases from J, leaving 12 bases between. Germline assignment: CDR1 LGHDT and CDR2 YNNKEL (reference sequence). Note on this clonotype: The target antigen is unknown.

This material consisted of PBMCs, mostly from graft donor cells, taken 360 days after TCRalphabeta/CD19-depleted stem cell transplant. The clonotype originates from a boy less than two years old who had a stem cell transplant for Wiskott-Aldrich syndrome, so the T cells may come from the graft donor. V usage is TRBV3-1 and J usage is TRBJ1-6; perhaps TRBD1 as D (6 bases). The CDR3 loop reads CASGLTGYNSPLHF. DNA for the CDR3: TGTGCCAGCGGATTGACAGGATATAATTCACCCCTCCACTTT.